These 29 T cell receptor beta chains originate from one sample sequenced in a study of T cells in Graves' hyperthyroidism and ophthalmopathy. Template material for amplifying TCR beta CDR3 regions consisted of RNA transcripts. During a first-round RT-PCR of the TCR CDR3, the HTBI primer set was used. TCRdb ran MiXCR on the multiplex PCR reads and lists one entry per CDR3 protein. The data hold roughly 300,000 distinct CDR3 sequences, with less than 30% observed a single time. The sequenced sample was blood. The receptors were gathered from a man aged 35 to 55 with Graves' hyperthyroidism that later progressed to Graves' ophthalmopathy.

The gene calls are TRBV30 and TRBJ1-6; D unclear. This CDR3 comprises 15 residues. Germline CDR1 GTSNPN, CDR2 SVGIG (reference sequence). V lost 0 bases and J 9 bases, leaving 15 bases between the germline ends. The CDR3 DNA is TGTGCCTGGAGTGTACTCGGCGGGAGAGGTTCACCCCTCCACTTT. It yields the protein CAWSVLGGRGSPLHF.

This clonotype appeared many times. This chain connects TRBV5-1 to TRBJ2-2; 7 positions match TRBD2. The CDR3 extends over 15 amino acids. CDR1 and CDR2 from the germline V gene are SGHRS and YFSETQ. Unmatched junction bases numbered 9, after V lost 4 bases and J lost 6 bases. CDR3 DNA sequence: TGCGCCAGCAGCAGTCGGGAGGCGGGCGCCGGGGAGCTGTTTTTT. It specifies CASSSREAGAGELFF.

This clonotype was picked up many times. The V and J genes are TRBV7-2 and TRBJ2-4; 11 nucleotides match TRBD1. V trimming: 2 bases; J trimming: 5 bases; junction bases outside the gene matches: 5. The CDR3 has 16 residues. From germline, CDR1 is SGHTA and CDR2 FQGNSA. CDR3 in amino acids: CASSLWTGGIQNIQYF. For the CDR3, the DNA is TGTGCCAGCAGCTTATGGACAGGGGGCATACAAAACATTCAGTACTTC.

This clonotype was recorded many times. The gene calls are TRBV6-1 and TRBJ2-5; D not certain. Germline V gene lookup returns CDR1 MNHNS and CDR2 SASEGT. The CDR3 sequence is 12 residues long. Trimming pared 7 bases from V and 4 bases from J, leaving 10 bases between. In nucleotides, the CDR3 is TGTGCCAGCACCGATCCGGGAGAGACCCAGTACTTC. Translation: CASTDPGETQYF.

This clonotype occurred many times. The rearrangement joins TRBV11-2 to TRBJ2-6, with 7 bases matching TRBD1. The germline V gene encodes CDR1 SGHAT and CDR2 FQNNGV. The CDR3 totals 15 residues. J lost 2 bases, V lost 2 bases, and 0 bases had no gene match. CDR3 nucleotide sequence: TGTGCCAGCAGCTTAACAGGGGCTGGGGCCAACGTCCTGACTTTC. Protein: CASSLTGAGANVLTF.

In this sample, this clonotype turned up many times. V gene TRBV6-2 or TRBV6-3 combines with J gene TRBJ1-2; tentatively, D is TRBD1 (6 bases). The CDR3 is made up of 13 amino acids. The germline gives CDR1 MNHEY, CDR2 SVGEGT. With 6 bases removed from V and 0 bases from J, the gap between germline ends came to 8 bases. The CDR3 coding sequence is TGTGCCAGCAGCCGGACAGCTAACTATGGCTACACCTTC. Translated: CASSRTANYGYTF.

This clonotype was detected many times. No conserved phenylalanine or tryptophan ends this CDR3, so it is likely a read error. The J gene is TRBJ2-5, the V gene TRBV5-1; the D gene is possibly TRBD2 (6 bases). Trimming stripped 2 bases from V and 2 bases from J, with 19 bases between. This CDR3 region has 17 residues. Germline V gene data show CDR1 as SGHRS and CDR2 as YFSETQ. The CDR3, as DNA: TGCGCCAGCAGCTTCTCACCTACGACGGGGGTACAAGAGACCCAGTACCTC. Translating gives CASSFSPTTGVQETQYL.

This clonotype was seen at least ten times. This sequence joins TRBV10-1 and TRBJ2-7, with a weak D call TRBD1 (6 bases). The germline CDR1 and CDR2 sequences are WNHNN and SYGVQD (reference sequence). The CDR3 is 13 amino acids. V was clipped by 4 bases and J by 3 bases, with 10 bases between them. The CDR3 protein is CASSAGQYYEQYF. The DNA for the CDR3 is TGCGCCAGCAGTGCAGGACAGTACTACGAGCAGTACTTC.

This clonotype was counted at least ten times. This rearrangement joins TRBV20-1 to TRBJ2-7; TRBD2 aligns across 7 bases. With V trimmed by 2 bases and J by 4 bases, 8 bases remained unmatched. CDR1 and CDR2 from the germline V gene are DFQATT and SNEGSKA (reference sequence). The CDR3 covers 14 residues. In DNA form, the CDR3 reads TGCAGTGCTAGACAGCTAGCGGCTGGGTACGAGCAGTACTTC. It translates to CSARQLAAGYEQYF.

This clonotype appeared many times. The chain is built from TRBV19 and TRBJ2-5, with TRBD1 as a possible D gene (6 bases). V lost 5 bases to trimming and J lost 0 bases, with 13 bases between them. CDR1 and CDR2 from the germline V gene are LNHDA and SQIVND (reference sequence). CDR3 length equals 15 residues. CDR3 bases: TGTGCCAGTAGTGTTAACCGGGACAACCAAGAGACCCAGTACTTC. Protein: CASSVNRDNQETQYF.

This clonotype turned up a few times. The chain has TRBV6-1 and TRBJ1-5; tentatively, D is TRBD1 (5 bases). This CDR3 spans 16 amino acids. Trimming pared 0 bases from V and 2 bases from J, leaving 11 bases between. Germline V lookup: CDR1 MNHNS, CDR2 SASEGT. CDR3 loop: CASSEAIRAGNQPQHF. The CDR3 nucleotides read TGTGCCAGCAGTGAAGCGATCAGGGCCGGCAATCAGCCCCAGCATTTT.

This clonotype has ten or more counts. The V gene is TRBV11-1, the J gene TRBJ2-2; 9 nucleotides match TRBD2. The V gene end was trimmed by 1 base and the J gene end by 5 bases; junction bases not matched to a gene: 5. The CDR3 has 16 residues. Per germline, CDR1 SGHAT and CDR2 FQDESV (reference sequence). CDR3 in amino acids: CASSLEAGGRTGELFF. CDR3 nucleotide sequence: TGTGCCAGCAGCTTAGAAGCGGGAGGTCGTACCGGGGAGCTGTTTTTT.

The genes are TRBV20-1 and TRBJ1-1; D perhaps matches TRBD1 (6 bases). CDR3 length: 14 residues. Trimming shortened V by 6 bases and J by 3 bases, and 17 bases separated the two germline ends. In germline, CDR1 is DFQATT, CDR2 SNEGSKA (reference sequence). CDR3 bases: TGCAGTGCACCTCGTGGAGGGGGAGACACTGAAGCTTTCTTT. This gives the protein CSAPRGGGDTEAFF.

In its sample, this clonotype was seen many times. The chain employs TRBV12-3 or TRBV12-4 and TRBJ2-5, with 10 bases that match TRBD1. J was trimmed by 2 bases and V by 6 bases; bases with no gene match: 6. This CDR3 comprises 15 residues. Here the CDR3 reads CASRPGTGAQETQYF. CDR3 nucleotide sequence: TGTGCCAGCAGACCCGGGACAGGGGCTCAAGAGACCCAGTACTTC.

The V gene is TRBV18, the J gene TRBJ2-7, with D possibly being TRBD1 (7 bases). With 4 bases removed from V and 3 bases from J, the gap between germline ends came to 16 bases. Germline lookup yields CDR1 KGHSH and CDR2 LQKENI. This CDR3 is 15 amino acids long. CDR3 nucleotides: TGTGCCAGCTCACGCGGGACAGCAATGGACTACGAGCAGTACTTC. Protein: CASSRGTAMDYEQYF.

This clonotype occurred many times. The CDR3 DNA is TGTGCCAGCAGCTTAGAGTACTCGATTGGGGTGCGGACCCAGTACTTC. Protein sequence: CASSLEYSIGVRTQYF. The chain links TRBV7-9 to TRBJ2-5; D gene unclear. The germline gives CDR1 SEHNR, CDR2 FQNEAQ (reference sequence). Trimming pared 1 base from V and 7 bases from J, leaving 19 bases between. The length of the CDR3 is 16 residues.

This clonotype was detected many times. The chain's CDR3 is CASSMVTLRDLTEAFF. CDR3 nucleotides: TGTGCCAGTAGTATGGTTACTCTCAGGGACTTAACTGAAGCTTTCTTT. The chain has TRBV19 and TRBJ1-1; a weak D match, TRBD1 (5 bases). The V and J ends lost 3 bases and 5 bases respectively, with 19 bases between them. The CDR3 is 16 residues long. CDR1 is LNHDA and CDR2 is SQIVND in the germline V gene (reference sequence).

This clonotype was detected ten times or more. The chain recombines TRBV4-1 with TRBJ2-7, with a possible D match to TRBD1 (6 bases). Germline CDR1 and CDR2: MGHRA and YSYEKL. V was pared by 2 bases and J by 2 bases, with 16 bases between. This CDR3 spans 16 amino acids. CDR3 residues: CASSQSPGQSAYEQYF. The CDR3 nucleotides are TGCGCCAGCAGCCAAAGCCCCGGACAGTCGGCCTACGAGCAGTACTTC.

This clonotype was observed at least ten times. The chain couples TRBV6-2 or TRBV6-3 to TRBJ2-7; D uncertain. The CDR3 totals 14 residues. Germline CDR1 and CDR2: MNHEY and SVGEGT. V lost 2 bases, J lost 2 bases, and 10 bases lay in between. In nucleotides, the CDR3 is TGTGCCAGCAGTTACGTTGGAGCGACCTACGAGCAGTACTTC. As protein: CASSYVGATYEQYF.

This clonotype was seen repeatedly, ten times or more. The genes are TRBV7-9 and TRBJ2-5; 7 bases fit TRBD2. Germline loops: CDR1 SEHNR, CDR2 FQNEAQ (reference sequence). V trimming: 5 bases; J trimming: 4 bases; junction bases outside the gene matches: 7. The CDR3 totals 14 residues. The CDR3 is CASSQRERGETQYF. Here the CDR3 DNA reads TGTGCCAGCAGCCAGCGGGAACGAGGAGAGACCCAGTACTTC.

The chain joins TRBV25-1 to TRBJ2-7; a possible D gene is TRBD1 (6 bases). Looked up from germline, CDR1 is MGHDK and CDR2 is SYGVNS. The V end lost 4 bases, the J end lost 2 bases, and 9 bases lay between the germline ends. The CDR3 contains 13 residues. CDR3 bases: TGTGCCAGCAGTGTTAACAGGGCCTACGAGCAGTACTTC. As protein: CASSVNRAYEQYF.

In this sample, this clonotype turned up many times. The V and J genes are TRBV3-1 and TRBJ2-5; a weak D match, TRBD1 (6 bases). This CDR3 has 16 amino acids. CDR1 and CDR2 (germline): LGHDT, YNNKEL (reference sequence). Trimming removed 5 bases at V and 4 bases at J, with 20 bases between. CDR3 nucleotides: TGTGCCAGCAGCTCAGGGACACCGGGGAGTGGAGAGACCCAGTACTTC. Translating it yields CASSSGTPGSGETQYF.

V usage is TRBV20-1 and J usage is TRBJ2-5; 7 nucleotides align to TRBD1. The CDR3 contains 15 residues. J lost 0 bases, V lost 8 bases, and 12 bases had no gene match. CDR1 is DFQATT and CDR2 is SNEGSKA in the germline V gene (reference sequence). Here the CDR3 DNA reads TGCAGTTATTTACCCGGGACAGCTTACCAAGAGACCCAGTACTTC. Amino acids: CSYLPGTAYQETQYF.

This clonotype appeared a few times. This chain uses TRBV11-1 with TRBJ2-5; a possible D gene is TRBD2 (7 bases). The germline gives CDR1 SGHAT, CDR2 FQDESV (reference sequence). Deletions cut 5 bases from V and 9 bases from J, with 16 bases between. The CDR3 has 13 amino acids. The CDR3 DNA is TGTGCCAGCAGCCCGAGGGGGGGGGCGCCCCAGTACTTC. Amino acid sequence: CASSPRGGAPQYF.

This clonotype was detected many times. The V call is TRBV19, the J call TRBJ2-7; the D gene could be TRBD1 or TRBD2 (5 bases each). The CDR3 consists of 14 residues. The germline V and J ends were trimmed by 3 bases and 3 bases, with 12 bases remaining between them. CDR1 and CDR2 (germline): LNHDA, SQIVND (reference sequence). CDR3 loop: CASSIGAGSYEQYF. CDR3 coding DNA: TGTGCCAGTAGTATCGGGGCAGGGAGCTACGAGCAGTACTTC. The full variable domain, completed using reference TRBV19 and TRBJ2-7, is DGGITQSPKYLFRKEGQNVTLSCEQNLNHDAMYWYRQDPGQGLRLIYYSQIVNDFQKGDIAEGYSVSREKKESFPLTVTSAQKNPTAFYLCASSIGAGSYEQYFGPGTRLTVT.

This clonotype was detected many times. The chain links TRBV12-3 or TRBV12-4 to TRBJ2-2, with TRBD1 matching 7 bases. There are 13 residues in the CDR3. V shed 10 bases, J shed 1 base, and the junction held 3 bases outside the gene matches. CDR3 nucleotides: TGTGCCACCGGGGACAGGAACACCGGGGAGCTGTTTTTT. This sequence encodes CATGDRNTGELFF.

This clonotype was recorded a few times. This chain uses TRBV28 with TRBJ2-7; TRBD2 matches at 10 bases. This CDR3 contains 14 residues. The V gene end was trimmed by 5 bases and the J gene end by 7 bases; junction bases not matched to a gene: 8. Germline CDR1 is MDHEN and CDR2 is SYDVKM. The CDR3 DNA sequence: TGTGCCAGCAGTCCAGGACTAGCGGCGGGGGAGCAGTACTTC. This encodes CASSPGLAAGEQYF.

This clonotype appeared many times. The chain joins TRBV28 to TRBJ1-1, with D unclear. Germline CDR1 is MDHEN and CDR2 is SYDVKM. V was clipped by 4 bases and J by 3 bases, with 24 bases between them. This CDR3 has 18 amino acids. The CDR3 DNA reads TGTGCCAGCAGTTACGGTCGGTTTTTGGGGAAATGGGACACTGAAGCTTTCTTT. Translation gives CASSYGRFLGKWDTEAFF. Based on the CDR3 plus reference TRBV28 and TRBJ1-1, the full variable domain is DVKVTQSSRYLVKRTGEKVFLECVQDMDHENMFWYRQDPGLGLRLIYFSYDVKMKEKGDIPEGYSVSREKKERFSLILESASTNQTSMYLCASSYGRFLGKWDTEAFFGQGTRLTVV.

This rearrangement joins TRBV15 to TRBJ1-5; 7 bases fit TRBD1. The V segment lost 5 bases and the J segment 2 bases; nucleotides outside the gene matches: 3. The CDR3 loop spans 14 amino acids. The germline CDR1 and CDR2 sequences are LNHNV and YYDKDF (reference sequence). The CDR3 region is CATSRDSGNQPQHF. CDR3 coding DNA: TGTGCCACCAGCCGGGACAGCGGCAATCAGCCCCAGCATTTT.